The TCR beta chain under discussion was sequenced for a study of T cells after yellow fever vaccination. Study results and limitations: Few clonotypes appeared in both CD4 and CD8 compartments. FACS-sorted repertoires might harbor abundant contaminating clonotypes from the bulk population. The study re-detected most primary-vaccination clones after the booster (96% CD4, approximately 87% CD8).

This clonotype has a handful of counts. The antigen is not known. For TCR, cDNA came from 5'RACE template switching, which added a universal primer site and UMIs. TCRdb recomputed calls from the 5' RACE reads with MiXCR, one row per CDR3 protein. Among about 300,000 distinct CDR3 sequences listed, 6.5% to 8.5% were seen once. After removal of 3 bases from V and 3 bases from J, the junction contained 5 bases not matched to a gene. The CDR3 is 15 amino acids. The V gene's germline CDR1 is SGHTA and CDR2 FQGNSA. The sequencing used PBMCs, collected roughly seven weeks after the first yellow fever vaccination. This TCR was recovered from a man between 18 and 35 years old who received the YFV17D yellow fever vaccine. This rearrangement joins TRBV7-2 to TRBJ2-7, with 10 nucleotides matching TRBD1. The CDR3 region has the DNA TGTGCCAGCAGCTTCGACAGGGGGCATTTCTACGAGCAGTACTTC. It specifies CASSFDRGHFYEQYF. Full variable domain (missing parts from reference TRBV7-2 and TRBJ2-7): GAGVSQSPSNKVTEKGKDVELRCDPISGHTALYWYRQSLGQGLEFLIYFQGNSAPDKSGLPSDRFSAERTGGSVSTLTIQRTQQEDSAVYLCASSFDRGHFYEQYFGPGTRLTVT.